Shown below are 10 T cell receptor beta chains from a single sample sequenced in a study of vaccination and CD4 T cells after COVID-19. The treatment denotes: approximately 10-day PBMC culture with coronavirus spike peptide pools or control peptides (ViraFEST assay). The Oncomine TCR Beta short-read assay was applied to DNA of cultured CD4+ T cells. TCRdb redid the calling of the PCR reads with MiXCR, one entry per CDR3 protein. The sample has some 3,700 distinct CDR3 sequences; 20% are singletons. Their target antigens are unknown. Sequenced input: CD4+ T cells from blood, cultured in vitro. The receptors shown here come from a human donor who had recovered from COVID-19.

This clonotype was counted a few times. V is TRBV2 and J is TRBJ1-3; D is uncertain. Germline lookup yields CDR1 SNHLY and CDR2 FYNNEI. This CDR3 comprises 13 residues. V was cut by 7 bases and J by 0 bases, with 7 bases left in between. Here the CDR3 DNA reads TGTGCCAGCATTTCGCCCTCTGGAAACACCATATATTTT. This codes for CASISPSGNTIYF.

This clonotype has more than one count but fewer than ten. V and J are TRBV7-4 and TRBJ2-5; TRBD2 matches 10 bases. The V and J ends lost 5 bases and 5 bases, in that order; junction bases with no gene match: 5. The CDR3 is 14 amino acids. Germline CDR1 SGHVT, CDR2 SQSDAQ. Here the CDR3 DNA reads TGTGCCAGCAGCGGAGCGGGGGGGCTGGAGACCCAGTACTTC. Translated: CASSGAGGLETQYF. Full variable domain (outside the CDR3, taken from reference TRBV7-4 and TRBJ2-5): GAGVSQSPRYKVAKRGRDVALRCDSISGHVTLYWYRQTLGQGSEVLTYSQSDAQRDKSGRPSGRFSAERPERSVSTLKIQRTEQGDSAVYLCASSGAGGLETQYFGPGTRLLVL.

This clonotype is termed medium-sized. The chain has TRBV6-1 and TRBJ2-2, with D possibly TRBD1 on 5 matching bases. The CDR3 is made up of 13 amino acids. V was clipped by 3 bases and J by 7 bases, with 9 bases between them. Germline V CDR1 and CDR2: MNHNS, SASEGT. The CDR3 here is CASSEVGLGELFF. Written as DNA, the CDR3 is TGTGCCAGCAGTGAGGTGGGGCTCGGGGAGCTGTTTTTT.

This clonotype was seen more than once but under ten times. The chain uses TRBV10-2 and TRBJ2-3; 13 nucleotides agree with TRBD2. Trimming at V came to 7 bases and at J to 6 bases, leaving 4 bases not matched to a gene. The CDR3 totals 14 residues. The germline V gene encodes CDR1 WSHSY and CDR2 SAAADI. The CDR3 coding sequence is TGCGCCAGCACCGCGACTAGCGGGGGGGATACGCAGTATTTT. Translating gives CASTATSGGDTQYF.

In its sample, this clonotype was seen once. This chain connects TRBV3-1 to TRBJ2-7; TRBD2 aligns across 11 bases. The V segment lost 6 bases and the J segment 5 bases; nucleotides outside the gene matches: 9. The V gene's germline CDR1 is LGHDT and CDR2 YNNKEL (reference sequence). The CDR3 loop spans 15 amino acids. As DNA, the CDR3 is TGTGCCAGCAGACCCTCTAGCGGGGGGCTCGACGAGCAGTACTTC. It yields the protein CASRPSSGGLDEQYF.

The rearrangement uses TRBV12-3 or TRBV12-4 and TRBJ2-5; D call uncertain. This CDR3 is built from 11 residues. Trimming removed 3 bases from V and 7 bases from J, with 6 bases in between. CDR3 coding DNA: TGTGCCAGCAGTTTCGATCGGACCCAGTACTTC. It specifies CASSFDRTQYF.

This clonotype showed up just a few times. V and J are TRBV6-5 and TRBJ1-3; no reliable D call. Germline assignment: CDR1 MNHEY and CDR2 SVGAGI. There are 15 residues in the CDR3. V was cut by 0 bases and J by 0 bases, with 6 bases left in between. The CDR3 sequence: CASSYSAGSGNTIYF. The CDR3 DNA reads TGTGCCAGCAGTTACTCGGCAGGCTCTGGAAACACCATATATTTT.

This clonotype was seen a handful of times. The J gene is TRBJ2-7, the V gene TRBV5-3, with 9 bases that match TRBD1. TRBV5-3 belongs to the ORF category, with a function that is uncertain. This CDR3 is 13 amino acids long. The trim removed 5 bases at V and 6 bases at J, leaving 6 bases unmatched. The CDR3 region has the DNA TGTGCCAGAAGGATAGGGACAGGGACCGAGCAGTACTTC. Translating gives CARRIGTGTEQYF.

As concerns this clonotype: A clone one base away is much larger, so this may be a read error. The chain employs TRBV6-5 and TRBJ2-2; possible D gene TRBD2, 6 bases. The CDR3 is 12 residues long. Germline CDR1 is MNHEY and CDR2 is SVGAGI. As DNA, the CDR3 is TGTGCCAGCAGTTGGTCTATCCGGGAGCTGCTTTTT. Translation: CASSWSIRELLF.

The chain joins TRBV4-1 to TRBJ2-1, with TRBD1 as a possible D gene (6 bases). Germline loops: CDR1 MGHRA, CDR2 YSYEKL. The germline V and J ends were trimmed by 4 bases and 8 bases, with 24 bases remaining between them. This CDR3 has 17 residues. The CDR3 sequence: CASSPPLGTTGRDEQFF. The CDR3 DNA follows: TGCGCCAGCAGCCCTCCTTTAGGGACAACCGGGCGGGATGAGCAGTTCTTC.